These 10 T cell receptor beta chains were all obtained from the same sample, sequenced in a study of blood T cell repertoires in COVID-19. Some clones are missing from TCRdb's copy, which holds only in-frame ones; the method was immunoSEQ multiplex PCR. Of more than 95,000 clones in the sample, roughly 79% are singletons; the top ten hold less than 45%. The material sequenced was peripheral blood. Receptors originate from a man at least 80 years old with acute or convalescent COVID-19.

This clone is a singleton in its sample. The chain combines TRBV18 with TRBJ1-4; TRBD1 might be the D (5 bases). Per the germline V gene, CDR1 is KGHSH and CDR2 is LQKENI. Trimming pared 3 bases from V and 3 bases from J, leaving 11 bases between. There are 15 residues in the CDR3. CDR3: CASSPLGRANEKLFF. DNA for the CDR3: TGTGCCAGCTCACCTTTGGGCAGGGCTAATGAAAAACTGTTTTTT.

The CDR3 here is CASRQGRDSPLHF. CDR3 DNA: TGTGCCAGCAGGCAGGGGAGGGATTCACCCCTCCACTTT. The gene calls are TRBV7-9 and TRBJ1-6; a possible D gene is TRBD1 (6 bases). Germline CDR1 reads SEHNR; CDR2 reads FQNEAQ (reference sequence). The CDR3 sequence is 13 residues long. Deletions cut 6 bases from V and 8 bases from J, with 11 bases between.

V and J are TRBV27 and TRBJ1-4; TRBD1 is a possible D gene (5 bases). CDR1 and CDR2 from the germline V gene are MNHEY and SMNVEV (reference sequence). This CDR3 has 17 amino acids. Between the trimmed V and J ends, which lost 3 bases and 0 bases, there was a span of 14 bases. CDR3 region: CASSFLRGSATNEKLFF. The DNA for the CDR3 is TGTGCCAGCAGTTTTCTACGGGGGTCTGCAACTAATGAAAAACTGTTTTTT.

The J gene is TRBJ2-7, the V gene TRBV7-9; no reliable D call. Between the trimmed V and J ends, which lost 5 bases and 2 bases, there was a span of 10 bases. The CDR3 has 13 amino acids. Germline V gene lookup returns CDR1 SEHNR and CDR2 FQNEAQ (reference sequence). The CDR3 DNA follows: TGTGCCAGCAGCACCCTAGAACCCTACGAGCAGTACTTC. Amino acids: CASSTLEPYEQYF.

The CDR3: CASSEGVTEKLFF. CDR3 DNA: TGTGCCAGCAGCGAGGGGGTTACTGAAAAACTGTTTTTT. The chain links TRBV28 to TRBJ1-4; D is perhaps TRBD1 (6 bases). This CDR3 is 13 amino acids long. Trimming stripped 6 bases from V and 7 bases from J, with 12 bases between. Per the germline V gene, CDR1 is MDHEN and CDR2 is SYDVKM.

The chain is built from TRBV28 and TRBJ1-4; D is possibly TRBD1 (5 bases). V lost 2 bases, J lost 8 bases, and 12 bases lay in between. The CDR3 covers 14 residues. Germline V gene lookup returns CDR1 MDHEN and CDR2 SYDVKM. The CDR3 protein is CASSLGGGWEKLFF. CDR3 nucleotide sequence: TGTGCCAGCAGTTTAGGGGGAGGGTGGGAAAAACTGTTTTTT.

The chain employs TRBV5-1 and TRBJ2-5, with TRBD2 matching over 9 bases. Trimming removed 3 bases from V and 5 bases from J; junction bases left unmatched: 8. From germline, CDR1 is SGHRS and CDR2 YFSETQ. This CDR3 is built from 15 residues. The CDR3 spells CASSSGLALKETQYF. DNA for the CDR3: TGCGCCAGCAGCTCAGGACTAGCGTTGAAGGAGACCCAGTACTTC.

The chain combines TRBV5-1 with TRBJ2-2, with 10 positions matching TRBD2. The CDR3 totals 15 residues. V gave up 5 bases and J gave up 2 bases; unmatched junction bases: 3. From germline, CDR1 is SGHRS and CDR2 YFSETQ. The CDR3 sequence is CASRGTSANTGELFF. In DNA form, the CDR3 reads TGCGCCAGCAGAGGGACTAGCGCTAACACCGGGGAGCTGTTTTTT.

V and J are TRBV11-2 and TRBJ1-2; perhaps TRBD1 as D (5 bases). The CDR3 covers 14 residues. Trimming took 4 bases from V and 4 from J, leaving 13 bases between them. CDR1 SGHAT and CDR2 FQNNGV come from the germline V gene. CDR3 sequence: CASSSTGGSYGYTF. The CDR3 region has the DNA TGTGCCAGCAGCTCTACGGGGGGTAGCTATGGCTACACCTTC. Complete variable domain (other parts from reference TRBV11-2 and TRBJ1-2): EAGVAQSPRYKIIEKRQSVAFWCNPISGHATLYWYQQILGQGPKLLIQFQNNGVVDDSQLPKDRFSAERLKGVDSTLKIQPAKLEDSAVYLCASSSTGGSYGYTFGSGTRLTVV.

In DNA form, the CDR3 reads TGTGCCAGCAGCTTAGGCCTGACATCAGATACGCAGTATTTT. Translating it yields CASSLGLTSDTQYF. V usage is TRBV11-3 and J usage is TRBJ2-3, with no clear D. The CDR3 totals 14 residues. Trimming cost V 1 base and J 4 bases, with 9 bases left between them. Germline CDR1 reads SGHNT; CDR2 reads YENEEA.